The 26 T cell receptor beta chains presented below share a single source sample, sequenced in a study of blood T cell repertoires in COVID-19. Profiling relied on immunoSEQ multiplex PCR, and the TCRdb table lists in-frame clones only, not all of them. The table includes approximately 46,000 clones, about 90% detected once. What was sequenced was peripheral blood. These receptors originate from a man between 65 and 85 years old with active COVID-19.

The gene calls are TRBV18 and TRBJ2-3; 8 bases fit TRBD1. The CDR3 is made up of 15 amino acids. The trim removed 0 bases at V and 1 base at J, leaving 0 bases unmatched. Germline assignment: CDR1 KGHSH and CDR2 LQKENI. CDR3 nucleotides: TGTGCCAGCTCACCACCGACAGGGGGCACAGATACGCAGTATTTT. Its translation: CASSPPTGGTDTQYF.

The chain recombines TRBV6-6 with TRBJ2-1; 7 bases map to TRBD2. CDR1 is MNHNY, CDR2 SVGAGI, per germline (reference sequence). V lost 1 base and J lost 6; bases outside the gene matches: 6. The CDR3 totals 15 residues. The CDR3: CASSYWAGVSNEQFF. CDR3 nucleotides: TGTGCCAGCAGTTACTGGGCGGGGGTTTCCAATGAGCAGTTCTTC.

The rearrangement links TRBV5-6 to TRBJ2-3; no reliable D call. V shed 2 bases and J shed 5 bases, with 6 bases lying between them. The germline V gene has CDR1 SGHDT and CDR2 YYEEEE. The CDR3 is 12 amino acids. The CDR3 loop is CASSLTGDTQYF. The CDR3 bases are TGTGCCAGCAGCTTAACTGGAGATACGCAGTATTTT.

The chain couples TRBV10-3 to TRBJ2-1; a weak D match, TRBD2 (5 bases). This CDR3 has 15 residues. The V and J ends lost 3 bases and 0 bases respectively, with 9 bases between them. Germline V gene lookup returns CDR1 ENHRY and CDR2 SYGVKD. CDR3: CAISETGSSYNEQFF. The CDR3 DNA reads as TGTGCCATCAGTGAAACGGGGAGCTCCTACAATGAGCAGTTCTTC.

V usage is TRBV3-1 (or the pseudogene TRBV3-2) and J usage is TRBJ2-5; 11 bases are a match to TRBD1. The CDR3 is made up of 14 amino acids. Germline CDR1 is LGHDT and CDR2 is YNNKEL (reference sequence). The V gene end was trimmed by 4 bases and the J gene end by 4 bases; junction bases not matched to a gene: 2. The CDR3 loop is CASSPGTGGETQYF. The CDR3 DNA sequence: TGTGCCAGCAGCCCCGGGACAGGGGGAGAGACCCAGTACTTC.

V and J are TRBV5-6 and TRBJ1-5; 9 nucleotides line up with TRBD1. Germline loops: CDR1 SGHDT, CDR2 YYEEEE. The CDR3 extends over 18 amino acids. V dropped 1 base and J dropped 7; count of bases not matched to a gene: 15. The CDR3: CASSLLGQGSYGGQPQHF. The CDR3 coding sequence is TGTGCCAGCAGCTTGCTCGGACAGGGGTCCTATGGGGGGCAGCCCCAGCATTTT.

Only one count was recorded for this clone. The J gene is TRBJ2-3, the V gene TRBV2, with D possibly TRBD2 on 5 matching bases. Deletions cut 7 bases from V and 1 base from J, with 12 bases between. The CDR3 runs to 14 residues. The germline V gene encodes CDR1 SNHLY and CDR2 FYNNEI. This CDR3 is CASKRETGTDTQYF. CDR3 coding DNA: TGTGCCAGCAAGAGGGAAACTGGCACAGATACGCAGTATTTT.

This clone has only one observation. The chain joins TRBV6-1 to TRBJ2-3; 9 nucleotides match TRBD1. Germline CDR1 and CDR2: MNHNS and SASEGT. The CDR3 is made up of 16 amino acids. The V segment lost 4 bases and the J segment 0 bases; nucleotides outside the gene matches: 5. As DNA, the CDR3 is TGTGCCAGCAGTGCAACAGGGGGCTCGAGCACAGATACGCAGTATTTT. Amino acids: CASSATGGSSTDTQYF.

The chain couples TRBV6-6 to TRBJ2-5; TRBD2 agrees at 8 bases. The CDR3 sequence is 16 residues long. The germline gives CDR1 MNHNY, CDR2 SVGAGI (reference sequence). V lost 3 bases and J lost 1; bases outside the gene matches: 7. The CDR3 DNA sequence: TGTGCCAGCAGTTATAGCTCTAGCGGGTTCCAAGAGACCCAGTACTTC. Its translation is CASSYSSSGFQETQYF.

This chain connects TRBV14 to TRBJ2-3, with TRBD1 identical over 7 bases. The V segment lost 4 bases and the J segment 2 bases; nucleotides outside the gene matches: 6. The germline gives CDR1 SGHDN, CDR2 FVKESK. CDR3 length: 15 amino acids. The CDR3 sequence is CASSLSQGLTDTQYF. CDR3 DNA: TGTGCCAGCAGCCTATCACAGGGGCTCACAGATACGCAGTATTTT.

The chain joins TRBV18 to TRBJ2-2; D gene unclear. V gave up 0 bases and J gave up 1 base, with 9 bases separating them. Germline V gene lookup returns CDR1 KGHSH and CDR2 LQKENI. This CDR3 comprises 16 residues. CDR3 protein: CASSPPSSGNTGELFF. The DNA of the CDR3 is TGTGCCAGCTCACCACCAAGCTCAGGGAACACCGGGGAGCTGTTTTTT.

The chain links TRBV3-1 (or the pseudogene TRBV3-2) to TRBJ2-5, with 7 bases that match TRBD2. The CDR3 runs 15 residues. The V segment lost 3 bases and the J segment 1 base; nucleotides outside the gene matches: 5. In germline, CDR1 is LGHDT, CDR2 YNNKEL (reference sequence). The CDR3 region is CASSHALAAQETQYF. CDR3 coding DNA: TGTGCCAGCAGCCATGCCCTAGCGGCCCAAGAGACCCAGTACTTC.

This chain links TRBV28 with TRBJ2-7; unclear D gene. Germline assignment: CDR1 MDHEN and CDR2 SYDVKM. The CDR3 runs to 13 residues. V lost 4 bases, J lost 2 bases, and 9 bases lay in between. CDR3 loop: CASSSQVPYEQYF. The CDR3 bases are TGTGCCAGCAGTTCCCAGGTTCCCTACGAGCAGTACTTC.

CDR3 region: CASSFQNPGTGLPFYEQYF. The DNA for the CDR3 is TGTGCCAGCAGCTTCCAAAACCCCGGGACAGGGCTTCCCTTCTACGAGCAGTACTTC. The gene calls are TRBV13 and TRBJ2-7; 9 bases are shared with TRBD1. Germline assignment: CDR1 PRHDT and CDR2 FYEKMQ (reference sequence). V lost 3 bases, J lost 3 bases, and 18 bases stayed unmatched. The CDR3 has 19 residues. Supplemented by reference TRBV13 and TRBJ2-7, the full variable domain reads AAGVIQSPRHLIKEKRETATLKCYPIPRHDTVYWYQQGPGQDPQFLISFYEKMQSDKGSIPDRFSAQQFSDYHSELNMSSLELGDSALYFCASSFQNPGTGLPFYEQYFGPGTRLTVT.

The chain is built from TRBV30 and TRBJ1-1; TRBD1 might be the D (6 bases). The CDR3 length is 12 residues. CDR1 is GTSNPN, CDR2 SVGIG, per germline (reference sequence). V shed 1 base and J shed 7 bases, with 10 bases lying between them. CDR3 region: CAWSDRVGEAFF. CDR3 nucleotide sequence: TGTGCCTGGAGTGACAGGGTCGGTGAAGCTTTCTTT. The entire variable domain, with the rest obtained from reference TRBV30 and TRBJ1-1, is as follows: SQTIHQWPATLVQPVGSPLSLECTVEGTSNPNLYWYRQAAGRGLQLLFYSVGIGQISSEVPQNLSASRPQDRQFILSSKKLLLSDSGFYLCAWSDRVGEAFFGQGTRLTVV.

The chain is built from TRBV5-6 and TRBJ2-7, with 7 bases that match TRBD2. Per the germline V gene, CDR1 is SGHDT and CDR2 is YYEEEE. The CDR3 has 15 residues. Germline trimming cut 3 bases from V and 6 bases from J; bases unmatched to any gene: 12. The CDR3 loop reads CASSSTGGTLSEQYF. For the CDR3, the DNA is TGTGCCAGCAGCTCAACGGGGGGAACGCTAAGCGAGCAGTACTTC. Looking up the rest from reference TRBV5-6 and TRBJ2-7 gives the full variable domain: DAGVTQSPTHLIKTRGQQVTLRCSPKSGHDTVSWYQQALGQGPQFIFQYYEEEERQRGNFPDRFSGHQFPNYSSELNVNALLLGDSALYLCASSSTGGTLSEQYFGPGTRLTVT.

The rearrangement links TRBV2 to TRBJ2-7; tentative D call: TRBD1 (6 bases). CDR1 is SNHLY, CDR2 FYNNEI, per germline. CDR3 length: 13 residues. Trimming removed 7 bases from V and 0 bases from J, with 10 bases in between. CDR3 DNA sequence: TGTGCCAGCAACAGGGATCCCTCCTACGAGCAGTACTTC. As protein: CASNRDPSYEQYF. Complete variable domain (other parts from reference TRBV2 and TRBJ2-7): EPEVTQTPSHQVTQMGQEVILRCVPISNHLYFYWYRQILGQKVEFLVSFYNNEISEKSEIFDDQFSVERPDGSNFTLKIRSTKLEDSAMYFCASNRDPSYEQYFGPGTRLTVT.

V gene TRBV7-2 combines with J gene TRBJ1-1; tentatively, D is TRBD1 (5 bases). The CDR3 has 14 amino acids. Trimming stripped 1 base from V and 6 bases from J, with 12 bases between. The germline CDR1 and CDR2 sequences are SGHTA and FQGNSA. The CDR3 DNA sequence: TGTGCCAGCAGCTTAGATGCGACAGTTGCTGAAGCTTTCTTT. This translates into CASSLDATVAEAFF.

The gene calls are TRBV5-4 and TRBJ1-2, with a weak D call TRBD1 (6 bases). Trimming stripped 5 bases from V and 4 bases from J, with 15 bases between. Germline V CDR1 and CDR2: SGHNT, YYREEE (reference sequence). The length of the CDR3 is 14 residues. The CDR3: CASSSPGQSYGYTF. The CDR3 nucleotides are TGTGCCAGCAGTTCGCCGGGACAAAGCTATGGCTACACCTTC.

This chain joins TRBV4-2 and TRBJ2-3, with 13 bases identical to TRBD2. V lost 5 bases to trimming and J lost 6 bases; unmatched junction nucleotides: 8. CDR1 and CDR2 from the germline V gene are LGHNA and YNFKEQ. The CDR3 runs to 16 residues. The CDR3 region is CASSGRTSGGSDTQYF. The CDR3 DNA sequence: TGTGCCAGCAGCGGGCGGACTAGCGGGGGTTCGGATACGCAGTATTTT.

The J gene is TRBJ1-5, the V gene TRBV21-1; the listed D gene, TRBD1, was not tested against the DNA. TRBV21-1 constitutes a pseudogene. The length of the CDR3 is 17 residues. CDR3 protein: CASSTRRDIQTRQPQHF. The CDR3, as DNA: TGTGCCAGCAGTACTCGCCGGGACATCCAGACGAGGCAGCCCCAGCATTTT.

V is TRBV6-5 and J is TRBJ1-1; 8 positions match TRBD1. Germline values: CDR1 MNHEY, CDR2 SVGAGI. This CDR3 region has 14 residues. After removal of 4 bases from V and 1 base from J, the junction contained 2 bases not matched to a gene. The CDR3 here is CASSSGTGNTEAFF. In nucleotides, the CDR3 is TGTGCCAGCAGTTCCGGGACAGGGAACACTGAAGCTTTCTTT.

The chain is built from TRBV5-1 and TRBJ2-7; the match to TRBD1 covers 8 bases. Trimming cost V 6 bases and J 5 bases; bases outside gene matches: 7. Germline assignment: CDR1 SGHRS and CDR2 YFSETQ. This CDR3 has 13 amino acids. For the CDR3, the DNA is TGCGCCAGCACGCGGACAGGGACCCACGAGCAGTACTTC. Protein sequence: CASTRTGTHEQYF.

The chain is built from TRBV3-1 (or the pseudogene TRBV3-2) and TRBJ1-1; 9 nucleotides align to TRBD1. CDR1 is LGHDT and CDR2 is YNNKEL in the germline V gene (reference sequence). Germline trimming cut 5 bases from V and 4 bases from J; bases unmatched to any gene: 8. The CDR3 contains 15 residues. The CDR3 loop reads CASSTGTGLATEAFF. CDR3 bases: TGTGCCAGCAGCACCGGGACAGGGTTGGCCACTGAAGCTTTCTTT.

The J gene is TRBJ1-6, the V gene TRBV5-1; the D is unclear. The V gene's germline CDR1 is SGHRS and CDR2 YFSETQ. The CDR3 loop spans 16 amino acids. The V end lost 1 base, the J end lost 5 bases, and 13 bases lay between the germline ends. The CDR3 region is CASSLTGETNNSPLHF. CDR3 coding DNA: TGCGCCAGCAGCTTGACCGGGGAAACCAATAATTCACCCCTCCACTTT.

The gene calls are TRBV28 and TRBJ2-7, with 8 positions matching TRBD1. Germline CDR1 is MDHEN and CDR2 is SYDVKM. This CDR3 has 13 residues. With 7 bases clipped from V and 4 bases from J, the junction kept 6 bases outside the gene matches. CDR3 amino acids: CASNVQGVYEQYF. Here the CDR3 DNA reads TGTGCCAGCAACGTACAGGGGGTGTACGAGCAGTACTTC.